This T cell receptor (beta chain) was captured in a study of T cells after yellow fever vaccination. Study details: Four memory subsets, EM, EMRA, CM and Tscm, were sorted by CD3, CD45RA, CCR7, CD95.

General observations from the study: Subsequent to the booster, the majority of primary-vaccination clones reappeared (96% CD4, 80% to 90% CD8).

Germline V gene sequence: CDR1 MNHEY, CDR2 SVGEGT. V lost 0 bases and J lost 4; bases outside the gene matches: 2. The CDR3 consists of 16 residues. A 5'RACE template-switching step, the method used to make TCR cDNA, added a universal primer site and UMIs. TCRdb ran MiXCR on the 5' RACE reads and lists one entry per CDR3 protein. The table lists some 16,000 distinct CDR3 sequences, roughly 3.7% of them singletons. The sample was PBMCs, either bulk or a sorted T-cell subset (CD4+, CD8+, memory, or dextramer-sorted; not recorded which), taken 15 days after the yellow fever booster vaccination. This sequence originates from a man aged 25-40 years who received the YFV17D yellow fever vaccine. This chain connects TRBV6-2 or TRBV6-3 to TRBJ2-3, with TRBD2 identical over 12 bases. The CDR3 nucleotides are TGTGCCAGCAGTTACTCGACTAGCGGGAGTGCAGATACGCAGTATTTT. It codes for CASSYSTSGSADTQYF.